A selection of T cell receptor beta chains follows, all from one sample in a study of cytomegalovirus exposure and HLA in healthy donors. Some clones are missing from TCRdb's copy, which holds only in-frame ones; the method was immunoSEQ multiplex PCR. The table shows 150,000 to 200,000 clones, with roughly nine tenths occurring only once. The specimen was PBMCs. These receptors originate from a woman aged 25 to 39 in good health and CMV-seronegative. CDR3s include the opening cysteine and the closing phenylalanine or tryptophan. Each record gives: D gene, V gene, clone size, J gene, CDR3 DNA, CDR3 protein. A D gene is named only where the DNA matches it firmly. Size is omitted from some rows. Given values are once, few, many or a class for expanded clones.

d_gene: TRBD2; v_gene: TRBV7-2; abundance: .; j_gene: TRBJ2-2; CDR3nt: TGTGCCAGCAGCTTACTGGTTATTGTAGCGGGAGACACCGGGGAGCTGTTTTTT; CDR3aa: CASSLLVIVAGDTGELFF
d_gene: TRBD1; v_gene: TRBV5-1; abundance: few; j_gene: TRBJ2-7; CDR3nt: TGCGCCAGCAGCCCGGACAGGGGTTCCTACGAGCAGTACTTC; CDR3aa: CASSPDRGSYEQYF
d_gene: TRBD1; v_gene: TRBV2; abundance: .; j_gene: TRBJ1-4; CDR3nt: TGTGCCAGCGGCAGGGGGGAGGAAAAACTGTTTTTT; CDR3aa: CASGRGEEKLFF
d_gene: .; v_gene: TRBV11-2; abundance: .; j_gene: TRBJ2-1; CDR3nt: TGTGCCAGCAGCCGCGGCGGGGTGGGGAATGAGCAGTTCTTC; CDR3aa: CASSRGGVGNEQFF
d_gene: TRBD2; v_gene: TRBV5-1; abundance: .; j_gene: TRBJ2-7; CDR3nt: TGCGCCAGCAGCTTTGGGACTAGCGGGAGGGTCCACGAGCAGTACTTC; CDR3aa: CASSFGTSGRVHEQYF
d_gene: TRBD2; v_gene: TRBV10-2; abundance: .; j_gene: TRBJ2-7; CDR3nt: TGCGCCAGCAGTTCGGGGGGGAACTACGAGCAGTACTTC; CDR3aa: CASSSGGNYEQYF
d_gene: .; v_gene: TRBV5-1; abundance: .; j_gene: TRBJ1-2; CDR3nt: TGCGCCAGCAGCTTGGGTATGGAGACGAGTGGCTACACCTTC; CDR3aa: CASSLGMETSGYTF
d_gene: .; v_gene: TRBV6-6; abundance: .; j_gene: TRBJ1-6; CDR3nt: TGTGCCAGCAGCCCGGACCCATCCTTAGGGGATTCACCCCTCCACTTT; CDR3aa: CASSPDPSLGDSPLHF
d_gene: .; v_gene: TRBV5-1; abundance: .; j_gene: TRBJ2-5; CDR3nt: TGCGCCAGCAGCTTCGGCGAGACCCAGTACTTC; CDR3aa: CASSFGETQYF
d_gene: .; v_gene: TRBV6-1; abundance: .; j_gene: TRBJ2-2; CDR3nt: TGTGCCAGCAGATTGGGACAAAACACCGGGGAGCTGTTTTTT; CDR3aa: CASRLGQNTGELFF
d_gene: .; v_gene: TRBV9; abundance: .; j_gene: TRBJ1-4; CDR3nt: TGTGCCAGCAGCGGCCCCGGTGGCAGGGGCGAAAAACTGTTTTTT; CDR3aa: CASSGPGGRGEKLFF
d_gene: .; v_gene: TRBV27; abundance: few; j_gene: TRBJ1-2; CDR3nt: TGTGCCAGCAGTTCCGCGACTACTGGCTACACCTTC; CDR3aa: CASSSATTGYTF
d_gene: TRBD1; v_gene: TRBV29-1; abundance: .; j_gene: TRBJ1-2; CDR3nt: TGCAGCGTTGACCAGACGCTAACACAGGGGGCGTGGGGCTACACCTTC; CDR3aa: CSVDQTLTQGAWGYTF
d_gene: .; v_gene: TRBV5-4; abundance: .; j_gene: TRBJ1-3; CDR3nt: TGTGCCAGCAGCCCGGGTGGTCGGAGCTCTGGAAACACCATATATTTT; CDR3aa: CASSPGGRSSGNTIYF
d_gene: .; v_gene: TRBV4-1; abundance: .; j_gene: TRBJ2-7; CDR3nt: TGCGCCAGCAGCCAAGAAACTGGAACGGCCTACGAGCAGTACTTC; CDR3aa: CASSQETGTAYEQYF
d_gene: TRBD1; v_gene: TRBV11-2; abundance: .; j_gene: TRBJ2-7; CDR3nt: TGTGCCAGCAGTACCGGGACAGGGGGCTCCTACGAGCAGTACTTC; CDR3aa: CASSTGTGGSYEQYF
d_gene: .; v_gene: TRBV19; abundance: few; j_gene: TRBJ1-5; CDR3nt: TGTGCCTCAAAATATAGCAATCAGCCCCAGCATTTT; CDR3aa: CASKYSNQPQHF
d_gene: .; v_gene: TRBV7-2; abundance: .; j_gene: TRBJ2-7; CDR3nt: TGTGCCAGCAGCTTAGCGTCTAGCGAGACCTACGAGCAGTACTTC; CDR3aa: CASSLASSETYEQYF
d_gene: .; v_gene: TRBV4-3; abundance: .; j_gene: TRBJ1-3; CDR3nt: TGCGCCAGCAGCCAAGATGTCCTCGGATGGGGAAACACCATATATTTT; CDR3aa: CASSQDVLGWGNTIYF
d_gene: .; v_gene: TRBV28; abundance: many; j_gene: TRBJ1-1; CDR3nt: TGTGCCAGCACCCGGACGGCTGTAGGAACTGAAGCTTTCTTT; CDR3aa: CASTRTAVGTEAFF
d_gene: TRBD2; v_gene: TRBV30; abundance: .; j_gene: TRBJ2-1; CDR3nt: TGTGCCTGGAGTGTATCAGCGGGAGTGCGTAATGAGCAGTTCTTC; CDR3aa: CAWSVSAGVRNEQFF